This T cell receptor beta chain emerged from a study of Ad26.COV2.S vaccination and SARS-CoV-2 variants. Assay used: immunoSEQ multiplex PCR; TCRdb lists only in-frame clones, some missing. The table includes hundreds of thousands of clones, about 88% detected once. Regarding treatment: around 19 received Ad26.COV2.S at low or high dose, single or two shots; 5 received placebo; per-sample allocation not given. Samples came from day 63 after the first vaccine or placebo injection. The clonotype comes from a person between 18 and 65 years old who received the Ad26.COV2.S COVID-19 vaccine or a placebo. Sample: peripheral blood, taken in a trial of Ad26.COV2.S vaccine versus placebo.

Written as DNA, the CDR3 is TGCGCCAGCAGCCCTCGCGGGGCCCCTACAGATACGCAGTATTTT. Protein sequence: CASSPRGAPTDTQYF. The chain uses TRBV4-1 and TRBJ2-3; possibly TRBD2 for D (6 bases). The length of the CDR3 is 15 residues. V dropped 4 bases and J dropped 3 bases, with 14 bases sitting between them. Germline-derived CDR1 and CDR2 are MGHRA and YSYEKL.